These T cell receptor beta chains were read from a single sample in a study of T cells in Graves' hyperthyroidism and ophthalmopathy. Via MiXCR, TCRdb re-called the multiplex PCR reads, giving one row per CDR3 protein. The sample yields fewer than 250,000 distinct CDR3 sequences, about 16% seen once. Sample: blood. The receptor source for this set is a woman aged 18-29 years with Graves' ophthalmopathy. CDR3s include the opening cysteine and the closing phenylalanine or tryptophan. The D gene is left open where the match is weak. Only part of the rows carry a size: once, few, many, or a class if the clone is expanded.

v_call: TRBV20-1
clone_size: many
j_call: TRBJ2-3
d_call: TRBD1
cdr3_aa: CSAREGTGTDTQYF
cdr3_nt: TGCAGTGCTAGAGAAGGGACAGGCACAGATACGCAGTATTTT

v_call: TRBV7-3
clone_size: few
j_call: TRBJ2-1
d_call: TRBD2
cdr3_aa: CASSLTGAGGPGEQFF
cdr3_nt: TGTGCCAGCAGCTTAACGGGAGCGGGGGGGCCTGGAGAGCAGTTCTTC

v_call: TRBV2
clone_size: many
j_call: TRBJ2-4
d_call: NA
cdr3_aa: CASSEGTVRIAKNIQYF
cdr3_nt: TGTGCCAGCAGTGAAGGTACCGTCCGAATAGCCAAAAACATTCAGTACTTC

v_call: TRBV28
clone_size: NA
j_call: TRBJ2-1
d_call: NA
cdr3_aa: CASSPTRVGTYNEQFF
cdr3_nt: TGTGCCAGCAGTCCGACCAGGGTGGGTACGTACAATGAGCAGTTCTTC

v_call: TRBV15
clone_size: many
j_call: TRBJ2-1
d_call: TRBD1
cdr3_aa: CATSKGRGNYNEQFF
cdr3_nt: TGTGCCACCAGCAAGGGCAGGGGGAACTACAATGAGCAGTTCTTC

v_call: TRBV20-1
clone_size: many
j_call: TRBJ1-2
d_call: NA
cdr3_aa: CSAASFRRKYGYTF
cdr3_nt: TGCAGTGCCGCCAGTTTCCGACGGAAGTATGGCTACACCTTC

v_call: TRBV20-1
clone_size: many
j_call: TRBJ2-7
d_call: TRBD2
cdr3_aa: CSASRGAYEQYF
cdr3_nt: TGCAGTGCTAGTCGGGGGGCCTACGAGCAGTACTTC

v_call: TRBV20-1
clone_size: many
j_call: TRBJ2-1
d_call: NA
cdr3_aa: CSARWSSGRNEQFF
cdr3_nt: TGCAGTGCTAGATGGTCTAGTGGTCGCAATGAGCAGTTCTTC

v_call: TRBV7-8
clone_size: many
j_call: TRBJ2-5
d_call: TRBD2
cdr3_aa: CASSQVQAGGPEETQYF
cdr3_nt: TGTGCCAGCAGCCAAGTCCAAGCGGGAGGGCCTGAGGAGACCCAGTACTTC

v_call: TRBV28
clone_size: many
j_call: TRBJ2-7
d_call: TRBD1
cdr3_aa: CASRGWTGSYEQYF
cdr3_nt: TGTGCCAGCAGAGGCTGGACAGGGTCCTACGAGCAGTACTTC

v_call: TRBV2
clone_size: many
j_call: TRBJ2-5
d_call: NA
cdr3_aa: CATFWGETQYF
cdr3_nt: TGTGCGACGTTCTGGGGAGAGACCCAGTACTTC

v_call: TRBV6-1
clone_size: many
j_call: TRBJ1-2
d_call: NA
cdr3_aa: CASSGEGVSYTF
cdr3_nt: TGTGCCAGCAGCGGAGAAGGGGTTAGCTACACCTTC

v_call: TRBV20-1
clone_size: many
j_call: TRBJ1-2
d_call: NA
cdr3_aa: CSASVGGGYTF
cdr3_nt: TGCAGTGCTAGTGTCGGGGGCGGCTACACCTTC

v_call: TRBV20-1
clone_size: many
j_call: TRBJ2-7
d_call: TRBD1
cdr3_aa: CSVRSGTGGDEQYF
cdr3_nt: TGCAGTGTCCGCTCCGGGACAGGGGGCGACGAGCAGTACTTC

v_call: TRBV14
clone_size: few
j_call: TRBJ2-1
d_call: NA
cdr3_aa: CASSQMFRGDEQFF
cdr3_nt: TGTGCCAGCAGCCAAATGTTCAGGGGTGATGAGCAGTTCTTC

v_call: TRBV15
clone_size: NA
j_call: TRBJ1-6
d_call: TRBD1
cdr3_aa: CATSRGTGNSPLHF
cdr3_nt: TGTGCCACCAGCAGAGGGACAGGGAATTCACCCCTCCACTTT

v_call: TRBV12-3/TRBV12-4
clone_size: many
j_call: TRBJ2-1
d_call: TRBD1
cdr3_aa: CASRAPGQGYNEQFF
cdr3_nt: TGTGCCAGCAGGGCACCGGGACAGGGTTACAATGAGCAGTTCTTC

v_call: TRBV18
clone_size: few
j_call: TRBJ2-2
d_call: NA
cdr3_aa: CASSPTYGDGGELFF
cdr3_nt: TGTGCCAGCTCACCCACCTACGGGGACGGCGGGGAGCTGTTTTTT

v_call: TRBV7-9
clone_size: many
j_call: TRBJ2-2
d_call: NA
cdr3_aa: CASSLEVGSWTGELFF
cdr3_nt: TGTGCCAGCAGCTTAGAGGTGGGGTCGTGGACCGGGGAGCTGTTTTTT

v_call: TRBV30
clone_size: NA
j_call: TRBJ1-5
d_call: TRBD1
cdr3_aa: CAWMGQGLSNQPQHF
cdr3_nt: TGTGCCTGGATGGGACAGGGCCTTAGCAATCAGCCCCAGCATTTT

v_call: TRBV18
clone_size: many
j_call: TRBJ2-3
d_call: TRBD2
cdr3_aa: CASSLTSVSADTQYF
cdr3_nt: TGTGCCAGCTCATTGACTAGCGTCTCGGCAGATACGCAGTATTTT

v_call: TRBV9
clone_size: many
j_call: TRBJ2-1
d_call: NA
cdr3_aa: CASSVGNYREQFF
cdr3_nt: TGTGCCAGCAGCGTAGGTAACTATCGGGAGCAGTTCTTC

v_call: TRBV12-3/TRBV12-4
clone_size: many
j_call: TRBJ2-7
d_call: TRBD1
cdr3_aa: CASYGKTGPEPYEQYF
cdr3_nt: TGTGCCAGCTACGGAAAGACAGGGCCGGAGCCCTACGAGCAGTACTTC

v_call: TRBV29-1
clone_size: NA
j_call: TRBJ2-3
d_call: TRBD2
cdr3_aa: CSVSYPGTSGNLDTQYF
cdr3_nt: TGCAGCGTCTCCTACCCCGGGACTAGCGGGAATCTAGATACGCAGTATTTT

v_call: TRBV7-9
clone_size: many
j_call: TRBJ2-5
d_call: NA
cdr3_aa: CASSLIQGSQETQYF
cdr3_nt: TGTGCCAGCAGCTTAATTCAGGGGTCCCAAGAGACCCAGTACTTC